Following are 27 T cell receptor beta chains from one sample sequenced in a study of cytomegalovirus exposure and HLA in healthy donors. PCR was performed using 60 Vbeta and 13 Jbeta primers. Assay: immunoSEQ multiplex PCR; the TCRdb copy retains only in-frame clones and omits some. This sample has 150,000 to 200,000 clones, with about 62% found just once. Specimen: PBMCs. Source of these receptors: a man in his forties in good health and CMV-seronegative.

A single count supports this clone. For the CDR3, the DNA is TGTGCCAGCAGCATTAGAGGGAAGGCATACGAGCAGTACTTC. Its protein is CASSIRGKAYEQYF. The J gene is TRBJ2-7, the V gene TRBV11-1; D might be TRBD2 (5 bases). V was clipped by 5 bases and J by 4 bases, with 15 bases between them. The CDR3 runs 14 residues. Germline CDR1 and CDR2: SGHAT and FQDESV (reference sequence).

V is TRBV4-1 and J is TRBJ2-5; tentatively, D is TRBD1 (6 bases). CDR3 length equals 14 residues. The germline gives CDR1 MGHRA, CDR2 YSYEKL. V shed 1 base and J shed 4 bases, with 10 bases lying between them. The CDR3 reads CASSQAGTRETQYF. The CDR3 bases are TGCGCCAGCAGCCAAGCAGGGACAAGAGAGACCCAGTACTTC.

The gene calls are TRBV7-6 and TRBJ1-1, with 10 bases aligning to TRBD1. CDR1 and CDR2 from the germline V gene are SGHVS and FNYEAQ. V lost 5 bases, J lost 6 bases, and 9 bases stayed unmatched. The CDR3 has 15 residues. CDR3 DNA sequence: TGTGCCAGCAGCCAGGGGGCGGACAGGGGGGCTGAAGCTTTCTTT. Protein product: CASSQGADRGAEAFF.

This chain joins TRBV7-6 and TRBJ2-1, with 11 bases that match TRBD2. The CDR3 covers 15 residues. Germline loops: CDR1 SGHVS, CDR2 FNYEAQ. V shed 5 bases, J shed 4 bases, and the junction held 4 bases outside the gene matches. CDR3 in amino acids: CASSPTSGSYNEQFF. CDR3 coding DNA: TGTGCCAGCAGCCCAACTAGCGGGAGTTACAATGAGCAGTTCTTC.

The chain combines TRBV27 with TRBJ1-2; D may be TRBD1 (5 bases). Germline-derived CDR1 and CDR2 are MNHEY and SMNVEV (reference sequence). This CDR3 is 18 amino acids long. The V and J ends lost 3 bases and 0 bases respectively, with 20 bases between them. The CDR3 sequence is CASSFFPPPGSANYGYTF. The CDR3 DNA is TGTGCCAGCAGTTTCTTCCCCCCGCCAGGGTCCGCTAACTATGGCTACACCTTC.

V is TRBV30 and J is TRBJ2-5; D gene unclear. Germline V gene sequence: CDR1 GTSNPN, CDR2 SVGIG (reference sequence). The CDR3 runs 14 residues. V gave up 3 bases and J gave up 5 bases, with 16 bases separating them. CDR3 nucleotides: TGTGCCTGGAGAGCCAAGTTGGGCTTGGAGACCCAGTACTTC. Protein product: CAWRAKLGLETQYF.

The chain recombines TRBV18 with TRBJ1-4; TRBD1 agrees at 7 bases. The CDR3 totals 15 residues. The germline gives CDR1 KGHSH, CDR2 LQKENI. Unmatched junction bases numbered 5, after V lost 3 bases and J lost 4 bases. The CDR3 DNA reads TGTGCCAGCTCACCGGGGACAGATTATAATGAAAAACTGTTTTTT. It encodes CASSPGTDYNEKLFF.

The gene calls are TRBV5-1 and TRBJ1-2; no clear D. The germline V and J ends were trimmed by 2 bases and 1 base, with 12 bases remaining between them. CDR3 length: 15 amino acids. CDR1 and CDR2 from the germline V gene are SGHRS and YFSETQ. The CDR3: CASSFFGFLNYGYTF. CDR3 in DNA: TGCGCCAGCAGCTTTTTCGGGTTTCTTAACTATGGCTACACCTTC.

This clone has just a few counts. The CDR3: CASSQLAGASPRTDTQYF. Here the CDR3 DNA reads TGTGCCAGCAGTCAACTAGCGGGAGCTTCTCCCCGCACAGATACGCAGTATTTT. This rearrangement joins TRBV2 to TRBJ2-3; 11 positions match TRBD2. Germline V lookup: CDR1 SNHLY, CDR2 FYNNEI. The junction had 11 bases not matched to a gene; V was cut back by 5 bases and J by 1 base. This CDR3 has 18 amino acids.

The chain links TRBV14 to TRBJ2-7; weak D call: TRBD1 (6 bases). The CDR3 totals 15 residues. CDR1 SGHDN and CDR2 FVKESK come from the germline V gene. Trimming removed 2 bases at V and 3 bases at J, with 14 bases between. The DNA of the CDR3 is TGTGCCAGCAGCCAAAGCACAGGGAGATACTACGAGCAGTACTTC. Translating gives CASSQSTGRYYEQYF.

The V call is TRBV6-5, the J call TRBJ1-1; the D is unclear. With 2 bases removed from V and 1 base from J, the gap between germline ends came to 11 bases. CDR1 MNHEY and CDR2 SVGAGI come from the germline V gene. This CDR3 spans 15 amino acids. The CDR3 spells CASSYIGRGNTEAFF. CDR3 in DNA: TGTGCCAGCAGTTACATAGGGCGGGGGAACACTGAAGCTTTCTTT.

The chain employs TRBV11-2 and TRBJ2-5; D remains ambiguous. The CDR3 consists of 14 residues. V gave up 5 bases and J gave up 2 bases, with 12 bases separating them. The germline V gene has CDR1 SGHAT and CDR2 FQNNGV. The chain's CDR3 is CASSTHRKQETQYF. CDR3 nucleotide sequence: TGTGCCAGCAGCACCCACAGAAAACAAGAGACCCAGTACTTC.

V and J are TRBV29-1 and TRBJ1-6; 8 nucleotides agree with TRBD1. The J segment lost 7 bases and the V segment lost 6 bases, leaving 5 bases of the junction unmatched. Per the germline V gene, CDR1 is SQVTM and CDR2 is ANQGSEA. The CDR3 loop spans 13 amino acids. The DNA for the CDR3 is TGCAGCGTCCAGGGACAGGAGAATTCACCCCTCCACTTT. It is translated as CSVQGQENSPLHF.

This clone has just a few counts. The chain couples TRBV5-1 to TRBJ1-6; perhaps TRBD1 as D (6 bases). The germline V gene encodes CDR1 SGHRS and CDR2 YFSETQ. The CDR3 extends over 16 amino acids. Trimming left V 2 bases short and J 0 bases short, with 9 bases between. CDR3 sequence reads: CASSFTGSSYNSPLHF. The CDR3 DNA reads TGCGCCAGCAGCTTTACAGGGAGCTCCTATAATTCACCCCTCCACTTT.

V usage is TRBV7-8 and J usage is TRBJ2-7; D remains unclear. V lost 5 bases, J lost 0 bases, and 11 bases lay in between. Germline CDR1 reads SGHVS; CDR2 reads FQNEAQ. The CDR3 has 14 residues. The chain's CDR3 is CASSPGVASYEQYF. The DNA for the CDR3 is TGTGCCAGCAGCCCCGGAGTGGCCTCCTACGAGCAGTACTTC.

This clone appeared a few times. This chain uses TRBV5-1 with TRBJ1-1; D is perhaps TRBD1 (6 bases). Trimming cost V 4 bases and J 1 base, with 11 bases left between them. The germline CDR1 and CDR2 sequences are SGHRS and YFSETQ. This CDR3 region has 14 residues. As DNA, the CDR3 is TGCGCCAGCAGCCCGCTACAGGGGAACACTGAAGCTTTCTTT. As protein: CASSPLQGNTEAFF. The full variable domain, in which reference TRBV5-1 and TRBJ1-1 provide the parts outside the CDR3, is KAGVTQTPRYLIKTRGQQVTLSCSPISGHRSVSWYQQTPGQGLQFLFEYFSETQRNKGNFPGRFSGRQFSNSRSEMNVSTLELGDSALYLCASSPLQGNTEAFFGQGTRLTVV.

V is TRBV6-1 and J is TRBJ2-5; D perhaps matches TRBD2 (5 bases). The germline V gene has CDR1 MNHNS and CDR2 SASEGT. The CDR3 is made up of 13 amino acids. Trimming stripped 3 bases from V and 5 bases from J, with 10 bases between. CDR3 residues: CASSDERGETQYF. The CDR3 DNA sequence: TGTGCCAGCAGTGATGAAAGAGGGGAGACCCAGTACTTC.

This clone was recorded a few times. This sequence joins TRBV12-5 and TRBJ1-5, with 12 bases identical to TRBD1. With V trimmed by 1 base and J by 1 base, 8 bases remained unmatched. The CDR3 totals 19 residues. From germline, CDR1 is LGHNT and CDR2 FRNRAP. The CDR3 bases are TGTGCTAGTGGTTTGGATCCAGGGACAGGGGGCCCCAGCAATCAGCCCCAGCATTTT. Translation gives CASGLDPGTGGPSNQPQHF.

This rearrangement joins TRBV15 to TRBJ2-5; 10 nucleotides align to TRBD2. V was clipped by 3 bases and J by 5 bases; unmatched bases: 6. The CDR3 covers 15 residues. Germline loops: CDR1 LNHNV, CDR2 YYDKDF (reference sequence). The CDR3 loop is CATSSSGRSDETQYF. The DNA for the CDR3 is TGTGCCACCAGCAGTAGCGGGAGGAGTGATGAGACCCAGTACTTC. The variable domain in full, completed from reference TRBV15 and TRBJ2-5, reads DAMVIQNPRYQVTQFGKPVTLSCSQTLNHNVMYWYQQKSSQAPKLLFHYYDKDFNNEADTPDNFQSRRPNTSFCFLDIRSPGLGDTAMYLCATSSSGRSDETQYFGPGTRLLVL.

The chain has TRBV4-1 and TRBJ2-6; D uncertain. The CDR3 is 15 amino acids. The V end was cut by 0 bases, the J end by 1 base, with 4 bases between. The germline V gene encodes CDR1 MGHRA and CDR2 YSYEKL. CDR3 amino acids: CASSQDLSGANVLTF. The CDR3 DNA reads TGCGCCAGCAGCCAAGATCTTTCTGGGGCCAACGTCCTGACTTTC.

This chain uses TRBV19 with TRBJ2-2; D is unclear. The CDR3 has 13 amino acids. Trimming cost V 1 base and J 7 bases, with 7 bases left between them. Germline V CDR1 and CDR2: LNHDA, SQIVND (reference sequence). CDR3 residues: CASSIVDIGELFF. In DNA, the CDR3 is TGTGCCAGTAGTATAGTTGACATCGGGGAGCTGTTTTTT.

V is TRBV7-9 and J is TRBJ1-4, with 11 bases lining up with TRBD1. The CDR3 spans 18 residues. Germline loops: CDR1 SEHNR, CDR2 FQNEAQ (reference sequence). V dropped 3 bases and J dropped 0; count of bases not matched to a gene: 6. CDR3 bases: TGTGCCAGCAGCTTCGGGACAGGGGGACTGACAACTAATGAAAAACTGTTTTTT. It yields the protein CASSFGTGGLTTNEKLFF.

This clone occurred a few times. The chain uses TRBV2 and TRBJ2-1; perhaps TRBD2 as D (6 bases). The germline CDR1 and CDR2 sequences are SNHLY and FYNNEI. The CDR3 spans 13 residues. The V end lost 5 bases, the J end lost 8 bases, and 13 bases lay between the germline ends. DNA of the CDR3: TGTGCCAGCAGTTCGACTAGGGTTGATGAGCAGTTCTTC. Amino acids: CASSSTRVDEQFF.

This clone was counted between two and nine times. The chain combines TRBV20-1 with TRBJ1-2; D is uncertain. The ends were cut back, 0 bases at V and 7 bases at J, with 6 bases in the middle. The CDR3 consists of 11 residues. In germline, CDR1 is DFQATT, CDR2 SNEGSKA (reference sequence). This CDR3 reads CSARDSGGYTF. DNA of the CDR3: TGCAGTGCTAGAGATTCGGGTGGCTACACCTTC.

This clone was seen a few times. The J gene is TRBJ1-5, the V gene TRBV4-1; D uncertain. The CDR3 covers 13 residues. Germline lookup yields CDR1 MGHRA and CDR2 YSYEKL. The germline V and J ends were trimmed by 0 bases and 7 bases, with 7 bases remaining between them. As DNA, the CDR3 is TGCGCCAGCAGCCAAGACTTCAGGCAGCCCCAGCATTTT. This encodes CASSQDFRQPQHF.

The chain carries TRBV7-9 and TRBJ1-3, with a tentative D call TRBD1 (6 bases). CDR1 is SEHNR and CDR2 is FQNEAQ in the germline V gene (reference sequence). The CDR3 contains 16 residues. Trimming left V 5 bases short and J 4 bases short, with 18 bases between. CDR3: CASSPNVGAYGNTIYF. The CDR3 DNA reads TGTGCCAGCAGCCCGAACGTGGGGGCTTACGGAAACACCATATATTTT.

The chain recombines TRBV7-2 with TRBJ2-1, with TRBD2 as a possible D gene (6 bases). CDR1 and CDR2 (germline): SGHTA, FQGNSA. The CDR3 consists of 15 residues. Trimming shortened V by 1 base and J by 5 bases, and 12 bases separated the two germline ends. The CDR3 is CASSLDAGRHNEQFF. CDR3 nucleotide sequence: TGTGCCAGCAGCTTAGATGCGGGGCGTCACAATGAGCAGTTCTTC.